One sample yielded the 23 T cell receptor beta chains listed below, sequenced in a study of blood T cells in healthy people across ages. Combining a sample-barcoded 5' primer with a J-beta primer mix, a second PCR ran for roughly 7 to 11 cycles. From the 5' RACE reads, TCRdb called clonotypes with MiXCR, one entry per CDR3 protein. This sample yields more than 900,000 distinct CDR3 sequences, of which about 23% are seen a single time; approximately 0.7% belongs to the top ten. The same data also went into a second study, on T cells of mothers and their children.

What was sequenced was blood. The receptors were sampled from a girl aged 2 to 10 in good health.

In this sample, this clonotype turned up a few times. The chain combines TRBV29-1 with TRBJ2-7; maybe TRBD2 (5 bases). The CDR3 is 12 amino acids. The V end lost 5 bases, the J end lost 1 base, and 9 bases lay between the germline ends. Germline V gives CDR1 SQVTM, CDR2 ANQGSEA. CDR3 in amino acids: CSVRERSYEQYF. The CDR3 DNA is TGCAGCGTTCGTGAGCGGTCCTACGAGCAGTACTTC.

The CDR3 spells CASRQWETDRLTF. The CDR3 DNA sequence: TGTGCCAGCAGGCAGTGGGAAACCGACCGACTGACTTTC. The chain couples TRBV5-4 to TRBJ2-6; no definite D call. In germline, CDR1 is SGHNT, CDR2 YYREEE (reference sequence). V was clipped by 5 bases and J by 16 bases, with 19 bases between them. This CDR3 spans 13 amino acids.

The gene calls are TRBV20-1 and TRBJ1-2; D remains unclear. Per the germline V gene, CDR1 is DFQATT and CDR2 is SNEGSKA (reference sequence). V lost 0 bases, J lost 0 bases, and 11 bases lay in between. The length of the CDR3 is 15 residues. CDR3 amino acids: CSARDKEVANYGYTF. CDR3 nucleotide sequence: TGCAGTGCTAGAGATAAGGAGGTAGCTAACTATGGCTACACCTTC.

This clonotype has just a few counts. This sequence joins TRBV6-5 and TRBJ2-3; TRBD1 matches at 10 bases. Trimming took 2 bases from V and 3 from J; bases not matched to a gene: 8. Germline V gives CDR1 MNHEY, CDR2 SVGAGI. CDR3 length equals 17 residues. Written as DNA, the CDR3 is TGTGCCAGCAGTTACCAGCCGGGACAGGGGTTGACAGATACGCAGTATTTT. This sequence encodes CASSYQPGQGLTDTQYF.

The chain recombines TRBV20-1 with TRBJ2-5; D ambiguous. From germline, CDR1 is DFQATT and CDR2 SNEGSKA (reference sequence). Trimming cost V 5 bases and J 4 bases, with 11 bases left between them. The CDR3 loop spans 12 amino acids. The CDR3 region is CSADDAGETQYF. As DNA, the CDR3 is TGCAGTGCTGACGATGCTGGAGAGACCCAGTACTTC.

The V call is TRBV29-1, the J call TRBJ2-3; D call uncertain. The CDR3 covers 12 residues. The V end was cut by 2 bases, the J end by 4 bases, with 7 bases between. CDR1 is SQVTM and CDR2 is ANQGSEA in the germline V gene. CDR3 in DNA: TGCAGCGTTGAAAGGGCAGCAGATACGCAGTATTTT. Residues: CSVERAADTQYF.

The chain combines TRBV7-2 with TRBJ1-3, with unresolved D. The V end was cut by 2 bases, the J end by 10 bases, with 9 bases between. The CDR3 loop spans 12 amino acids. Germline V lookup: CDR1 SGHTA, CDR2 FQGNSA. The CDR3 sequence: CASSLSSGTIYF. The CDR3, as DNA: TGTGCCAGCAGCTTATCCTCGGGAACCATATATTTT.

The chain couples TRBV20-1 to TRBJ2-5, with 8 bases lining up with TRBD1. The CDR3 covers 14 residues. CDR1 and CDR2 (germline): DFQATT, SNEGSKA (reference sequence). Germline trimming cut 4 bases from V and 3 bases from J; bases unmatched to any gene: 7. This CDR3 reads CSATLQGAEETQYF. The DNA for the CDR3 is TGCAGTGCTACTCTCCAGGGGGCCGAAGAGACCCAGTACTTC.

The chain uses TRBV29-1 and TRBJ1-1; no clear D gene. Trimming left V 4 bases short and J 1 base short, with 13 bases between. This CDR3 is 14 amino acids long. Germline assignment: CDR1 SQVTM and CDR2 ANQGSEA. The DNA for the CDR3 is TGCAGCGTTGGAGATACGACCCCGAACACTGAAGCTTTCTTT. Amino acid sequence: CSVGDTTPNTEAFF.

This clonotype was seen a handful of times. The J gene is TRBJ2-7, the V gene TRBV4-2, with TRBD1 identical over 7 bases. The V and J ends lost 2 bases and 4 bases, in that order; junction bases with no gene match: 5. The length of the CDR3 is 14 residues. Germline-derived CDR1 and CDR2 are LGHNA and YNFKEQ. CDR3 region: CASSQTTGTYEQYF. CDR3 nucleotides: TGTGCCAGCAGCCAAACGACAGGGACATACGAGCAGTACTTC.

The chain joins TRBV11-2 to TRBJ2-1; D might be TRBD1 or TRBD2, each matching 5 bases. The CDR3 is made up of 14 amino acids. V shed 0 bases and J shed 9 bases, with 12 bases lying between them. The germline V gene encodes CDR1 SGHAT and CDR2 FQNNGV. The CDR3 reads CASSLDRDLGEQFF. The CDR3, as DNA: TGTGCCAGCAGCTTAGACCGGGACCTAGGTGAGCAGTTCTTC.

V and J are TRBV7-6 and TRBJ1-1; 11 nucleotides align to TRBD1. The CDR3 is made up of 15 amino acids. Germline values: CDR1 SGHVS, CDR2 FNYEAQ. V was clipped by 5 bases and J by 5 bases; unmatched bases: 7. CDR3 residues: CASSTGTGGKTEAFF. The CDR3 region has the DNA TGTGCCAGCAGCACCGGGACAGGGGGAAAGACTGAAGCTTTCTTT.

This clonotype was counted a few times. This sequence joins TRBV11-2 and TRBJ2-5; 7 bases map to TRBD1. Looked up from germline, CDR1 is SGHAT and CDR2 is FQNNGV. The V gene end was trimmed by 3 bases and the J gene end by 1 base; junction bases not matched to a gene: 8. The CDR3 is 16 amino acids. This CDR3 reads CASSFRGGKAQETQYF. The CDR3 coding sequence is TGTGCCAGCAGCTTCAGAGGGGGCAAGGCCCAAGAGACCCAGTACTTC.

The CDR3 protein is CASSPGVNTQYF. The CDR3 DNA follows: TGTGCCAGCAGCCCAGGGGTAAATACGCAGTATTTT. The chain uses TRBV6-6 and TRBJ2-3, with a tentative D call TRBD1 (6 bases). Trimming left V 6 bases short and J 7 bases short, with 11 bases between. Germline-derived CDR1 and CDR2 are MNHNY and SVGAGI (reference sequence). The CDR3 runs 12 residues.

The rearrangement joins TRBV29-1 to TRBJ2-7; D is undetermined. Trimming pared 7 bases from V and 4 bases from J, leaving 11 bases between. The CDR3 loop spans 11 amino acids. Germline V gene sequence: CDR1 SQVTM, CDR2 ANQGSEA. The CDR3 sequence is CSATLEYEQYF. In nucleotides, the CDR3 is TGCAGCGCCACACTGGAGTACGAGCAGTACTTC.

The rearrangement joins TRBV2 to TRBJ1-2, with TRBD1 matching over 7 bases. Germline CDR1 and CDR2: SNHLY and FYNNEI. This CDR3 is 14 amino acids long. V lost 1 base to trimming and J lost 6 bases; unmatched junction nucleotides: 5. Here the CDR3 DNA reads TGTGCCAGCAGTGAAGTCGGGACAGCCAATGGCTACACCTTC. Its protein is CASSEVGTANGYTF.

This clonotype was found a few times. The genes are TRBV20-1 and TRBJ2-1; D call uncertain. The CDR3 is 16 amino acids. V gave up 0 bases and J gave up 0 bases, with 12 bases separating them. CDR1 and CDR2 from the germline V gene are DFQATT and SNEGSKA (reference sequence). In DNA, the CDR3 is TGCAGTGCTAGAGACGCCGGGCCCAGCTCCTACAATGAGCAGTTCTTC. It is translated as CSARDAGPSSYNEQFF.

The chain uses TRBV20-1 and TRBJ2-1; 8 bases match TRBD2. V trimming: 3 bases; J trimming: 1 base; junction bases outside the gene matches: 8. The length of the CDR3 is 16 residues. Germline loops: CDR1 DFQATT, CDR2 SNEGSKA (reference sequence). CDR3 sequence: CSASRPLAGSYNEQFF. CDR3 bases: TGCAGTGCTAGCCGGCCTTTAGCGGGGTCCTACAATGAGCAGTTCTTC.

The chain recombines TRBV6-1 with TRBJ2-7; weak D call: TRBD2 (6 bases). The CDR3 loop spans 14 amino acids. The germline V and J ends were trimmed by 4 bases and 3 bases, with 13 bases remaining between them. Germline CDR1 MNHNS, CDR2 SASEGT. In nucleotides, the CDR3 is TGTGCCAGCAGTGCCCGGGACGGGGGCTACGAGCAGTACTTC. Translation gives CASSARDGGYEQYF.

The J gene is TRBJ2-7, the V gene TRBV6-1; possibly TRBD2 for D (5 bases). The DNA end favors TRBJ2-1, so the J call may be wrong. This CDR3 is built from 15 residues. CDR1 and CDR2 (germline): MNHNS, SASEGT. CDR3 loop: CASSVLLAGNNEQFF. In DNA, the CDR3 is TGTGCCAGCAGTGTCCTGCTAGCCGGTAACAATGAGCAGTTCTTC.

This chain links TRBV5-5 with TRBJ2-5; D not certain. This CDR3 comprises 13 residues. In germline, CDR1 is SGHKS, CDR2 YYEKEE (reference sequence). V was trimmed by 2 bases and J by 5 bases, leaving 10 bases between them. CDR3 in amino acids: CASSFWNGETQYF. CDR3 nucleotide sequence: TGTGCCAGCAGCTTCTGGAATGGGGAGACCCAGTACTTC.

This chain joins TRBV5-6 and TRBJ1-5, with a possible D match to TRBD1 (6 bases). V lost 2 bases to trimming and J lost 2 bases, with 17 bases between them. CDR1 SGHDT and CDR2 YYEEEE come from the germline V gene. The CDR3 totals 17 residues. The CDR3 bases are TGTGCCAGCAGCTTAGGGACATCTCCGGGGGGCAATCAGCCCCAGCATTTT. It specifies CASSLGTSPGGNQPQHF.

A note on this clonotype: Because it lacks the conserved phenylalanine or tryptophan at the end, this CDR3 is likely a read error. It is unclear where the CDR3 begins or ends on the DNA, so no DNA is shown, and the CDR3 is as TCRdb lists it. The V gene is TRBV29-1, the J gene TRBJ2-5. Germline V gene lookup returns CDR1 SQVTM and CDR2 ANQGSEA. The CDR3 is 10 residues long, ends included. The CDR3 protein is CSVLWETRYL.